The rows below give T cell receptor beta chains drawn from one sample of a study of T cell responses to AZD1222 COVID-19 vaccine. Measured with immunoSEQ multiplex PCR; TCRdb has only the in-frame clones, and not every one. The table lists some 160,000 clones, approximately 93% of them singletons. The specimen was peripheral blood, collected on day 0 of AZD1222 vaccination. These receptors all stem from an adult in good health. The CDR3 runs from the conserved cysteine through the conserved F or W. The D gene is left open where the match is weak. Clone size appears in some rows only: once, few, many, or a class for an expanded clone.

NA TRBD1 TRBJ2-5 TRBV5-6 CASSFSGTEETQYF TGTGCCAGCAGCTTCTCCGGGACAGAAGAGACCCAGTACTTC
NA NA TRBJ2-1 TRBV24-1 CATSDPTENEQFF TGTGCCACCAGTGATCCGACAGAGAATGAGCAGTTCTTC
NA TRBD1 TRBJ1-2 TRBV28 CASSTGGVYSYTF TGTGCCAGCTCCACAGGGGGCGTTTATAGCTACACCTTC
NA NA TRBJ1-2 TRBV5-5 CASSSGQNYGYTF TGTGCCAGCAGCTCTGGACAGAACTATGGCTACACCTTC
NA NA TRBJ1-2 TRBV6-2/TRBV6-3 CASSSGPNYGYTF TGTGCCAGCAGTTCGGGGCCTAACTATGGCTACACCTTC
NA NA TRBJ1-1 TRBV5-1 CASSFGRDTEAFF TGCGCCAGCAGCTTTGGTCGGGACACTGAAGCTTTCTTT
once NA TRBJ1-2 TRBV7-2 CASSLNLAQGDYGYTF TGTGCCAGCAGCTTAAATCTTGCGCAGGGCGACTATGGCTACACCTTC
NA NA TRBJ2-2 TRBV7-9 CASSHAGQSTTPHTGELFF TGTGCCAGCAGCCACGCGGGACAGTCAACTACTCCACACACCGGGGAGCTGTTTTTT
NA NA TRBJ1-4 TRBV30 CAWSTGGTNEKLFF TGTGCCTGGAGTACCGGGGGGACTAATGAAAAACTGTTTTTT
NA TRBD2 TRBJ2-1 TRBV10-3 CAISESLAGVDNEQFF TGTGCCATCAGTGAGTCACTAGCGGGGGTCGATAATGAGCAGTTCTTC
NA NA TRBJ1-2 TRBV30 CAWSVGGGYTF TGTGCCTGGAGTGTTGGTGGTGGCTACACCTTC
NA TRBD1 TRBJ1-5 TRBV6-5 CASRATGDNQPQHF TGTGCCAGCAGGGCGACAGGGGACAATCAGCCCCAGCATTTT
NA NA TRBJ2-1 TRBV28 CASSETGGEQFF TGTGCCAGCAGTGAAACCGGAGGTGAGCAGTTCTTC
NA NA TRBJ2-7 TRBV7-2 CASSDRGSYEQYF TGTGCCAGCAGTGACAGAGGCTCCTACGAGCAGTACTTC
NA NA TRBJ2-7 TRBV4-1 CASSQAYRSGYEQYF TGCGCCAGCAGCCAAGCTTACAGATCGGGATACGAGCAGTACTTC